This T cell receptor beta chain stems from a study of cytomegalovirus exposure and HLA in healthy donors. On this clone itself: Its specificity is not known.

Primers included in the PCR were 60 Vbeta and 13 Jbeta primers. Libraries were prepared by immunoSEQ multiplex PCR; TCRdb keeps only in-frame clonotypes and omits some of them. The sample has around 100,000 clones; 73% are singletons. Broader study findings: Later analysis reportedly placed an Asian-associated ancestry cluster below the roughly 680-donor mean in N-insertions. The investigators catalogued 180 or so TCR beta chains as cytomegalovirus-associated. Generally TCR sequences proved uncommon, though certain public TCRs appeared in numerous donors.

Trimming took off 1 base at V and 1 base at J, with 16 bases between the two ends. This CDR3 has 17 residues. CDR1 is SGHVS and CDR2 is FNYEAQ in the germline V gene. Sequenced material: PBMCs. The sequence came from a man in his forties in good health and CMV-seronegative. The genes are TRBV7-6 and TRBJ1-1; D remains ambiguous. CDR3 protein: CASSLGRRGRRNTEAFF. The CDR3 nucleotides read TGTGCCAGCAGCTTAGGTCGGCGGGGTAGGAGGAACACTGAAGCTTTCTTT.